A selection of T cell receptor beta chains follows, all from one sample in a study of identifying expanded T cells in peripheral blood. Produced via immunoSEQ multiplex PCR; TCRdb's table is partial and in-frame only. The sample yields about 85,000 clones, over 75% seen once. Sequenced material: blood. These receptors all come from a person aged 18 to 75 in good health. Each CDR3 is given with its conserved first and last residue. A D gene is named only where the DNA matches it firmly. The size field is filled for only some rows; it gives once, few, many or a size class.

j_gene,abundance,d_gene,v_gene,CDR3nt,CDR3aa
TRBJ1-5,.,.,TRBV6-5,TGTGCCAGCAGTTACTCAGGCAGGGTAGGCCAGCCCCAGCATTTT,CASSYSGRVGQPQHF
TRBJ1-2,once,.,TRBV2,TGTGCCAGCAGTCTTGCGCAGGGTGGTGGCTACACCTTC,CASSLAQGGGYTF
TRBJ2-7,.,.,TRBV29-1,TGCAGCGTTGAAGTTGGGGGCTACGAGCAGTACTTC,CSVEVGGYEQYF
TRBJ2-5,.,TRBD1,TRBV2,TGTGCCAGCAGTGATAGCAGGGGGCGGGAGACCCAGTACTTC,CASSDSRGRETQYF
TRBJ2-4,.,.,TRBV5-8,TGTGCCAGCAGCTTGGTGTTGTCACACTTAAACATTCAGTACTTC,CASSLVLSHLNIQYF
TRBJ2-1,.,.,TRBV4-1,TGCGCCAGCAGCCAAGGGGTATACAATGAGCAGTTCTTC,CASSQGVYNEQFF
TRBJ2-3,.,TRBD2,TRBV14,TGTGCCAGCAGCTCCCTTCGCGGGAGGGCCGGCACAGATACGCAGTATTTT,CASSSLRGRAGTDTQYF
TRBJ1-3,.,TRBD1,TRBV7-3,TGTGCCAGCAGCTTAGAAGGGACAGTCTCTGGAAACACCATATATTTT,CASSLEGTVSGNTIYF
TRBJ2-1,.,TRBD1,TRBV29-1,TGCAGCGTTGGACAGGGGATGAATGAGCAGTTCTTC,CSVGQGMNEQFF
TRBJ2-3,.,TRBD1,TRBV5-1,TGCGCCAGCAGCTTGGAGGGGACAGGGGGCGATACGCAGTATTTT,CASSLEGTGGDTQYF
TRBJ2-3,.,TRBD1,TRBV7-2,TGTGCCAGCAGCCTGACAGGGGTCTCCACAGATACGCAGTATTTT,CASSLTGVSTDTQYF
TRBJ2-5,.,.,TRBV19,TGTGCCAGTAGTCCCAATACAGAGACCCAGTACTTC,CASSPNTETQYF
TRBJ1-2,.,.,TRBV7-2,TGTGCCAGCAGCTTATTAACAGTGTCTAACTATGGCTACACCTTC,CASSLLTVSNYGYTF
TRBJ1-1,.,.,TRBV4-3,TGCGCCAGCAGCCAAGTTTGGGGCTACACTGAAGCTTTCTTT,CASSQVWGYTEAFF
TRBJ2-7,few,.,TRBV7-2,TGTGCCAGCAATCCCGGGACACACTACGAGCAGTACTTC,CASNPGTHYEQYF
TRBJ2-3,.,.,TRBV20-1,TGCAGTGCTACACCCCGGGGTTCTTTT,CSATPRGSF
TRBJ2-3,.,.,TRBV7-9,TGTGCCAGCACAACCGACTTCACAGATACGCAGTATTTT,CASTTDFTDTQYF
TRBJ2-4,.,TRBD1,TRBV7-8,TGTGCCAGCAGCTTAAACGACAGGGGGCTAGCCAAAAACATTCAGTACTTC,CASSLNDRGLAKNIQYF
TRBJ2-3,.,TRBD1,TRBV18,TGTGCCAGCTCACCCTCAGGGGGCGGAGATACGCAGTATTTT,CASSPSGGGDTQYF
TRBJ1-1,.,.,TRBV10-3,TGTGCCATCACTCCGGGCGGGACCGCGAACACTGAAGCTTTCTTT,CAITPGGTANTEAFF
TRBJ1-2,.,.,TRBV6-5,TGTGCCAGCAGCCTCCAGGGAAACTATGGCTACACCTTC,CASSLQGNYGYTF
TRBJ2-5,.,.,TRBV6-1,TGTGCCAGCAGTGAAGCGGGGGAGGAGACCCAGTACTTC,CASSEAGEETQYF
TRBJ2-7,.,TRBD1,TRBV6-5,TGTGCCAGCAGTTACGGACAGGACTTCTACGAGCAGTACTTC,CASSYGQDFYEQYF
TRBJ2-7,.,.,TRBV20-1,TGCAGTGCAGAAGACGAGCAGTACTTC,CSAEDEQYF
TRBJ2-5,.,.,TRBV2,TGTGCCAGCAGTGATCTGACGGAAGAGACCCAGTACTTC,CASSDLTEETQYF
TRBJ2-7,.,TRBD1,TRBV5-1,TGCGCCAGCAGCCCCTGGACAGGGGCCTACGAGCAGTACTTC,CASSPWTGAYEQYF
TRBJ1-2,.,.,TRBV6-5,TGTGCCAGCAGTTACTCCCCGGGCGGGATTAACTATGGCTACACCTTC,CASSYSPGGINYGYTF
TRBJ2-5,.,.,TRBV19,TGTGCCAGTAGCACAAACATAGCGACCATCCAAGAGACCCAGTACTTC,CASSTNIATIQETQYF
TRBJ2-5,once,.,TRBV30,TGTGCCTGGAACCAACGGGAGACCCAGTACTTC,CAWNQRETQYF
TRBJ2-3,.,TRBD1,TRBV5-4,TGTGCCAGCAGCCCTTCGACAGGGCGGCTGGATACGCAGTATTTT,CASSPSTGRLDTQYF
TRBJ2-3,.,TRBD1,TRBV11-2,TGTGCCAGCAGCTTCCCCAAGACAGGGCTGAGCACAGATACGCAGTATTTT,CASSFPKTGLSTDTQYF
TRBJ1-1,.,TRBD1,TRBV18,TGTGCCAGCTCAAGGACAGGCGACACTGAAGCTTTCTTT,CASSRTGDTEAFF
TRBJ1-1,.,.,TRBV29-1,TGCAGCGCAGCTCGCGATGAGGGCACTGAAGCTTTCTTT,CSAARDEGTEAFF
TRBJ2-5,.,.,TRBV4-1,TGCGCCAGCAGCCTAATCCTCGGAGAGACCCAGTACTTC,CASSLILGETQYF
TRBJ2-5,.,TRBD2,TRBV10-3,TGTGCCACGGCTAGCGGGGACATTCAAGAGACCCAGTACTTC,CATASGDIQETQYF
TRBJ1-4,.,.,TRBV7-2,TGTGCCAGCAGCTACAGGTGGGGCGATGAAAAACTGTTTTTT,CASSYRWGDEKLFF
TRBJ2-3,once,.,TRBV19,TGTGCCAGTAGTATAGCCCCCGCTTTGGTTCATACGAAAGATACGCAGTATTTT,CASSIAPALVHTKDTQYF
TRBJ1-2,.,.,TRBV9,TGTGCCAGCAGCGTAGAGGACCGCGGCTATGGCTACACCTTC,CASSVEDRGYGYTF
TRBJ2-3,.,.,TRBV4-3,TGCGCCAGCAGCCAAGAAAGGGGTACGCAGTATTTT,CASSQERGTQYF
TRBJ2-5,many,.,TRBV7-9,TGTGCCAGCAGCGAGGAGACCCAGTACTTC,CASSEETQYF
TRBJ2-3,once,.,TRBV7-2,TGTGCCAGCAGCCCTAGCTTAGGCACAGATACGCAGTATTTT,CASSPSLGTDTQYF
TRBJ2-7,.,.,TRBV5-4,TGTGCCAGCAGCCCTGGAGGGGACGGTTTCTACTACGAGCAGTACTTC,CASSPGGDGFYYEQYF
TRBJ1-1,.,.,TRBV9,TGTGCCAGCAGCCCCTCTGGGGGAGGGGGCACTGAAGCTTTCTTT,CASSPSGGGGTEAFF
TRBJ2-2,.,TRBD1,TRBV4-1,TGCGCCAGCAGCCAAGATCCCAATCCGGGACAGGGGAAAGGGCTGTTTTTT,CASSQDPNPGQGKGLFF
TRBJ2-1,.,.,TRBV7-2,TGTGCCAGCGTCGGGGGTCTCTACAATGAGCAGTTCTTC,CASVGGLYNEQFF
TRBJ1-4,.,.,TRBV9,TGTGCCAGCAGCCTGGAAGCAACTAATGAAAAACTGTTTTTT,CASSLEATNEKLFF
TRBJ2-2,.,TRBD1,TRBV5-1,TGCGCCAGCAGCTTAAGGGACAGGAACACCGGGGAGCTGTTTTTT,CASSLRDRNTGELFF
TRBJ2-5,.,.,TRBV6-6,TGTGCCAGCAGAAGGGAGACCCAGTACTTC,CASRRETQYF
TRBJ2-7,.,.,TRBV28,TGTGCCAGCAGTTTATCCCGCTACGAGCAGTACTTC,CASSLSRYEQYF
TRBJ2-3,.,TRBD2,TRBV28,TGTGCCAGCAGTTTATCTAGCGGGGGCGGGATTGATACGCAGTATTTT,CASSLSSGGGIDTQYF
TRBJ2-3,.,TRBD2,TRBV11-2,TGTGCCAGCAGCTTATTCCGGACTAGCGGATTAGATACGCAGTATTTT,CASSLFRTSGLDTQYF
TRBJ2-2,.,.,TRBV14,TGTGCCAGCAGCCTCCGGGACGATCCGTACACCGGGGAGCTGTTTTTT,CASSLRDDPYTGELFF
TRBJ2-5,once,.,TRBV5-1,TGCGCCAGCAGCCATACAGGGCCCGAGACCCAGTACTTC,CASSHTGPETQYF
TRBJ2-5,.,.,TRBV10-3,TGTGCCACCAAGACGGGGGAAAGGGAGGAGACCCAGTACTTC,CATKTGEREETQYF
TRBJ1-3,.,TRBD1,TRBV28,TGTGCCAGCAGTTTCGGGGCAAGACAGGGGGCTGGAAACACCATATATTTT,CASSFGARQGAGNTIYF
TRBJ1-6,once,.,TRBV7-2,TGTGCCAGCAGCTTAAGCCCAGGGGCCCCCCTCCACTTT,CASSLSPGAPLHF
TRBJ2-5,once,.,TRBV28,TGTGCCAGCAGTTCCACCGCGGGCAGGGGTTGGGAGACCCAGTACTTC,CASSSTAGRGWETQYF
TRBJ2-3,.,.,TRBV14,TGTGCCAGCAGCCAATTTGGGCTGTTGAGAGCTAGCACAGATACGCAGTATTTT,CASSQFGLLRASTDTQYF